The entry below describes one T cell receptor beta chain. Its antigen is not identified. This sample was taken from a study of shared clonotypes between healthy human individuals. Across the whole study: The cohort had a couple of women and a few men, ages 18 to 49. Broader study findings: The low donor count limited represented genetic and exposure-history diversity.

Looked up from germline, CDR1 is LNHDA and CDR2 is SQIVND (reference sequence). V dropped 5 bases and J dropped 4 bases, with 15 bases sitting between them. The CDR3 runs to 15 residues. Study processing details: Filtering was not the same, since immunoSEQ gave junction-only sequences without quality scores. Some clones are missing from TCRdb's copy, which holds only in-frame ones; the method was immunoSEQ multiplex PCR. Clonal size and the V and J genes are those of that table, whereas D and trimming came from the DNA. The data contain about 460,000 clones, 77% of them singletons. All participating donors were Caucasian adults from Nashville, Tennessee.

This clonotype was obtained from a woman aged 40-49 years in good health. Some clones in this sample may be carry-over from other donors' samples. Sequencing was done on a sample of PBMCs. The V and J genes are TRBV19 and TRBJ2-1, with D possibly called TRBD1 or TRBD2 (7 bases each). The CDR3 DNA is TGTGCCAGTAGTCCCCCAGGGGGGGGTTACAATGAGCAGTTCTTC. Translated, it gives CASSPPGGGYNEQFF.